These T cell receptor beta chains were read from a single sample in a study of CD8 T cells in Susac syndrome. TCRdb reprocessed the immunoSEQ multiplex PCR reads via MiXCR and lists one record per CDR3 protein. The sample lists approximately 130,000 distinct CDR3 sequences, around nine tenths occurring once. The sequencing sample was made of CD8+ T cells from PBMCs. The receptors here all came from a human donor with multiple sclerosis. Each CDR3 is given with its conserved first and last residue. Fields, in order: V gene, clone size, D gene, J gene, CDR3 protein, CDR3 DNA. D genes are given only for firm matches. Clone sizes are given selectively: once, few, many, or a class where the clone is expanded.

TRBV6-5,once,NA,TRBJ1-1,CASSPGSPNTEAFF,TGTGCCAGCAGTCCCGGGTCCCCAAACACTGAAGCTTTCTTT
TRBV27,NA,NA,TRBJ2-7,CASNRGDEQYF,TGTGCCAGCAACCGGGGCGACGAGCAGTACTTC
TRBV20-1,NA,NA,TRBJ1-1,CSASWQGTAFF,TGCAGTGCTAGTTGGCAGGGGACGGCTTTCTTT
TRBV29-1,NA,NA,TRBJ1-5,CSVEVAGIDQPQHF,TGCAGCGTTGAGGTTGCAGGAATCGATCAGCCCCAGCATTTT
TRBV7-6,few,NA,TRBJ2-5,CASSSWDTQETQYF,TGTGCCAGCAGCTCCTGGGACACCCAAGAGACCCAGTACTTC
TRBV6-2/TRBV6-3,NA,NA,TRBJ2-7,CASSLLQQIPEQYF,TGTGCCAGCAGTTTACTCCAACAGATCCCCGAGCAGTACTTC
TRBV28,NA,TRBD1,TRBJ1-1,CASSQQGGNTEAFF,TGTGCCAGCAGTCAACAGGGGGGGAACACTGAAGCTTTCTTT
TRBV28,NA,NA,TRBJ2-5,CASSPTGLDGETQYF,TGTGCCAGCAGTCCGACAGGTTTGGATGGAGAGACCCAGTACTTC
TRBV5-1,NA,TRBD1,TRBJ2-1,CASSFGTGRDEQFF,TGCGCCAGCAGCTTCGGGACAGGGAGAGATGAGCAGTTCTTC
TRBV7-9,once,NA,TRBJ1-2,CASSSGVGYTF,TGTGCCAGCAGCTCAGGGGTAGGCTACACCTTC
TRBV28,NA,NA,TRBJ2-3,CASSLVLAQVTDTQYF,TGTGCCAGCAGTTTAGTACTAGCCCAAGTCACAGATACGCAGTATTTT
TRBV6-2/TRBV6-3,few,NA,TRBJ2-7,CASRQAGFLYEQYF,TGTGCCAGCAGACAAGCGGGTTTCCTCTACGAGCAGTACTTC
TRBV9,NA,NA,TRBJ2-7,CASSVSGTESDEQYF,TGTGCCAGCAGCGTTTCAGGAACAGAATCAGACGAGCAGTACTTC
TRBV27,NA,NA,TRBJ1-1,CASRGGPEAFF,TGTGCCAGCAGAGGAGGGCCTGAAGCTTTCTTT
TRBV10-2,NA,TRBD2,TRBJ2-5,CASSEWREDPRSF,TGCGCCAGCAGTGAGTGGCGGGAGGACCCCCGTAGCTTC
TRBV30,once,NA,TRBJ1-4,CAWSVLGEKLFF,TGTGCCTGGAGTGTATTGGGTGAAAAACTGTTTTTT
TRBV12-3/TRBV12-4,NA,NA,TRBJ2-1,CASSLRTRADEQFF,TGTGCCAGCAGCCTTAGGACGAGGGCCGATGAGCAGTTCTTC
TRBV7-2,NA,NA,TRBJ2-3,CASSSVRTDTQYF,TGTGCCAGCAGCTCTGTTAGGACAGATACGCAGTATTTT
TRBV4-2,NA,NA,TRBJ1-2,CASSQVGLGLQTSHSYGYTF,TGTGCCAGCAGCCAAGTGGGACTCGGGCTGCAAACGTCCCATAGCTATGGCTACACCTTC
TRBV19,NA,NA,TRBJ1-2,CASNNPGARGYTF,TGTGCCAGTAATAACCCAGGGGCACGCGGCTACACCTTC
TRBV10-3,NA,NA,TRBJ2-2,CAIFSGENTGELFF,TGTGCCATCTTCTCGGGGGAAAACACCGGGGAGCTGTTTTTT
TRBV5-1,NA,NA,TRBJ2-3,CASSLSEFTDTQYF,TGCGCCAGCAGCTTGAGTGAATTCACAGATACGCAGTATTTT
TRBV7-9,NA,TRBD1,TRBJ2-3,CASSFSGGSTDTQYF,TGTGCCAGCAGCTTTTCAGGGGGCAGCACAGATACGCAGTATTTT
TRBV7-6,NA,NA,TRBJ2-2,CASSLGTDFSGELFF,TGTGCCAGCAGCTTAGGCACTGACTTTTCCGGGGAGCTGTTTTTT
TRBV15,NA,NA,TRBJ2-4,CATSRTDQIQYF,TGTGCCACCAGCAGAACGGATCAAATTCAGTACTTC
TRBV7-9,few,NA,TRBJ2-7,CASSLLASSYEQYF,TGTGCCAGCAGCCTCTTGGCGAGCTCCTACGAGCAGTACTTC
TRBV6-1,NA,NA,TRBJ2-3,CASRTSTDTQYF,TGTGCCAGCAGGACTAGCACAGATACGCAGTATTTT
TRBV10-1,NA,NA,TRBJ2-2,CASSELGRTGELFF,TGCGCCAGCAGTGAGTTGGGGCGGACCGGGGAGCTGTTTTTT
TRBV7-9,once,TRBD2,TRBJ2-3,CASSSGTSPTSDTQYF,TGTGCCAGCAGCTCTGGGACTAGCCCCACGTCTGATACGCAGTATTTT
TRBV12-3/TRBV12-4,NA,NA,TRBJ2-7,CASSFADGIYEQYF,TGTGCCAGCAGTTTTGCAGACGGCATCTACGAGCAGTACTTC
TRBV28,NA,TRBD2,TRBJ2-7,CASSQVGSGRLSSYEQYF,TGTGCCAGCAGCCAGGTCGGGAGCGGGAGACTGAGCTCCTACGAGCAGTACTTC
TRBV5-6,NA,TRBD2,TRBJ2-7,CASSGGGGMGEQYF,TGTGCCAGCTCGGGAGGAGGCGGGATGGGCGAGCAGTACTTC
TRBV4-2,NA,TRBD2,TRBJ2-7,CASSPPGLAENYEQYF,TGTGCCAGCAGCCCCCCGGGACTAGCGGAAAACTACGAGCAGTACTTC
TRBV5-4,NA,NA,TRBJ2-1,CASSLSGPNEQFF,TGTGCCAGCAGCTTGTCAGGGCCTAATGAGCAGTTCTTC
TRBV5-1,NA,NA,TRBJ1-1,CASSLGAGHTEAFF,TGCGCCAGCAGCTTGGGAGCAGGGCACACTGAAGCTTTCTTT
TRBV2,NA,NA,TRBJ2-7,CASSEGRGEVYEQYF,TGTGCCAGCAGTGAGGGCAGAGGGGAGGTCTACGAGCAGTACTTC
TRBV30,NA,NA,TRBJ1-1,CAVSRNTEAFF,TGTGCTGTTTCGAGGAACACTGAAGCTTTCTTT
TRBV30,NA,TRBD2,TRBJ2-7,CAWSATSSEQYF,TGTGCCTGGAGCGCGACTAGCTCAGAGCAGTACTTC
TRBV5-6,NA,NA,TRBJ1-1,CASSFKAAPSGTEAFF,TGTGCCAGCAGCTTTAAAGCAGCGCCTTCGGGGACTGAAGCTTTCTTT
TRBV4-1,NA,NA,TRBJ2-5,CASSQVGGQRETQYF,TGCGCCAGCAGCCAAGTCGGCGGACAGAGAGAGACCCAGTACTTC
TRBV7-2,NA,NA,TRBJ1-1,CASSLLIGNTEAFF,TGTGCCAGCAGCTTATTAATCGGGAACACTGAAGCTTTCTTT
TRBV30,NA,TRBD2,TRBJ2-1,CAWSKREGNEQFF,TGTGCCTGGAGTAAACGGGAGGGAAATGAGCAGTTCTTC
TRBV19,NA,NA,TRBJ1-1,CASSMGSGAFF,TGTGCCAGTAGTATGGGGTCGGGAGCTTTCTTT
TRBV11-2,few,NA,TRBJ2-1,CASSQGHNEQFF,TGTGCCAGCAGCCAGGGGCACAATGAGCAGTTCTTC
TRBV7-8,NA,TRBD1,TRBJ2-2,CASTLSGGPIGELFF,TGTGCCAGCACCCTTTCAGGGGGTCCTATTGGGGAGCTGTTTTTT
TRBV9,NA,NA,TRBJ1-1,CASSVGLGLDTEAFF,TGTGCCAGCAGCGTAGGTCTAGGGTTGGACACTGAAGCTTTCTTT
TRBV24-1,NA,NA,TRBJ1-4,CATSEGGNEKLFF,TGTGCCACCAGTGAAGGGGGTAATGAAAAACTGTTTTTT
TRBV25-1,NA,NA,TRBJ2-7,CASTPGNYEQYF,TGTGCCAGTACCCCCGGTAACTACGAGCAGTACTTC
TRBV19,NA,NA,TRBJ1-5,CASAATGINQPQHF,TGTGCCAGTGCGGCGACAGGCATCAATCAGCCCCAGCATTTT
TRBV27,NA,NA,TRBJ1-1,CASRGGPAEAFF,TGTGCCAGCAGGGGGGGACCGGCTGAAGCTTTCTTT
TRBV6-5,NA,TRBD2,TRBJ2-7,CASSPFTGGREQYF,TGTGCCAGCAGTCCGTTCACGGGAGGCCGCGAGCAGTACTTC
TRBV7-9,once,NA,TRBJ2-7,CASSPEPSASYEQYF,TGTGCCAGCAGCCCGGAGCCTAGCGCTTCCTACGAGCAGTACTTC
TRBV5-6,NA,NA,TRBJ1-5,CASRRFGGDRRNQPQHF,TGTGCCAGCCGCAGATTCGGGGGGGATAGGAGGAATCAGCCCCAGCATTTT
TRBV6-5,NA,NA,TRBJ1-5,CASGVGAGNQPQHF,TGTGCCAGCGGGGTAGGGGCAGGCAATCAGCCCCAGCATTTT